Sequencing of this T cell receptor beta chain was carried out in a study of blood T cell repertoires in COVID-19. Original processing notes: How many nucleated cells were present was estimated from reference gene primer amplification. Data came from immunoSEQ multiplex PCR; TCRdb stores just in-frame clones and leaves some out. The V and J calls and clone size are taken from that table; D and trimming were inferred from the DNA. The sample carries approximately 120,000 clones, roughly three quarters recorded once. This CDR3 has 14 amino acids. Germline-derived CDR1 and CDR2 are SEHNR and FQNEAQ (reference sequence). Trimming took off 3 bases at V and 2 bases at J, with 10 bases between the two ends.

Sequenced input: peripheral blood. The chain links TRBV7-9 to TRBJ1-2; D unresolved. This TCR derives from a man older than 75 with acute or convalescent COVID-19. The CDR3 DNA sequence: TGTGCCAGCAGCTTTGCGTCCCCAAACTATGGCTACACCTTC. It codes for CASSFASPNYGYTF.